This T cell receptor beta chain comes out of a study of tumor and adjacent non-tumor tissue in lung cancer (dated by TCRdb to the late 2010s). As for the study more broadly: The cohort included 12 adenocarcinoma, a couple of squamous cell carcinoma and 1 small cell lung cancer patients. Ages among the approximately 15 patients ranged from about 31 to 85 years, there were roughly 10 men and 5 women, and disease was at TNM stage I to III. Sequencing produced about 130,000,000 productive TCRbeta reads in total, an average of about 4 million reads per sample. The study compared bulk TCRbeta repertoires from lung tumor tissue and matched distant non-tumor lung tissue of about 16 lung cancer patients. Some 31 paired specimens, one tumor and one normal lung sample per patient, were profiled by TCRbeta CDR3 sequencing. Here is what the overall study found, with its caveats: Tumor tissue showed significantly greater TCR diversity (inverse Simpson) than normal lung tissue (about 410 vs 180, P = 0.0075, Mann-Whitney U test). The top 100 clones accounted for a significantly larger cumulative portion of the repertoire in normal lung than in tumor tissue. Because peripheral blood was not sequenced, the blood TCRbeta repertoires of the lung cancer patients in the study went unexamined. The cohort had only about 16 patients, and the authors noted that larger samples and more detailed clinical data are needed. Neither the sequencing platform nor unique molecular identifiers are mentioned in the methods. TCR diversity was significantly higher in younger patients, and higher tumor TCR diversity was associated with shorter overall and disease-free survival.

This clonotype is regarded as medium-sized (0.01 to 0.1%). What this receptor recognizes is not known. One base away there is no much larger clone; base qualities are not given. RNA was isolated from bulk, unsorted tissue, and RNA quality was assessed with a NanoDrop ND-1000 and an Agilent 2100. For the normal lung samples, distant non-tumor tissue was collected more than 3 cm away from the tumor edge. Donors were newly diagnosed lung cancer patients admitted for thoracic surgery in China between August and November 2014, without prior chemotherapy. Anyone who had undergone radiotherapy or chemotherapy before, or who had another cancer at the same time, was left out of the study. Surgical tissue pieces of about 1-2 cm3 were preserved in RNAlater solution and were kept at -80 degrees C until use. CDR1 and CDR2 are read off the germline V gene as MNHNS and SASEGT. The CDR3 spans 14 residues, from the cysteine through the phenylalanine. Only the CDR3 DNA stays, 42 bases, in frame from base 1. V is clipped by 8 bases and J by 4 bases, and the sequence between their germline boundaries is 15 bases long.

Library preparation was by multiplex PCR. The listed sequencing device is Illumina HiSeq 2500. TCRbeta libraries were built by three rounds of nested PCR using primers (Table S4), following protocols modified from ARM-PCR. Before sequencing, PCR products in the 200-500 bp range were cut out of the gel and cleaned up using the QIAquick gel extraction kit. Regarding the original processing steps: Trimmomatic was used to clean the reads, FLASH merged the cleaned reads into complete CDR3 sequences, and MiTCR assigned the sequences to V(D)J germline segments. Clonal diversity was computed as the inverse Simpson's index with VDJtools. In-frame sequences without a premature stop codon were defined as productive reads. TCRdb's own reprocessing of the public reads used fastp at Q25 and MiXCR and kept productive beta chains. Rows merge per CDR3 protein into single entries with the most common DNA and genes. Clone size and V and J calls follow TCRdb, not the original study. The sample records 98,000 or so distinct CDR3 sequences, roughly 78% of which are singletons. Of the sample, 30% falls within the top ten clones.

The V and J segments used are TRBV6-1 and TRBJ2-1, and possibly TRBD2, on 6 matching bases. This TCR was recovered from a man aged 55 to 70 with small cell lung cancer. The sample consisted of distant non-tumor lung tissue. This receptor has the CDR3 CASAGSGLYNEQFF. At the DNA level, the sequence is TGTGCCAGCGCCGGCAGCGGGCTTTACAATGAGCAGTTCTTC.